What follows are 26 T cell receptor beta chains derived from one specimen sequenced in a study of blood T cell repertoires in COVID-19. TCRdb's copy holds only in-frame clones and misses some; the assay was immunoSEQ multiplex PCR. This table has about 140,000 clones, almost 80% appearing once. The sample was PBMCs or T cells enriched from blood (not recorded which). The receptors were gathered from a woman in her forties or fifties who had recovered from COVID-19.

CDR3 DNA sequence: TGCGCCAGCAGCCCCCCGGGGGTAGCGAGCTACGAGCAGTACTTC. It translates to CASSPPGVASYEQYF. The chain uses TRBV5-1 and TRBJ2-7; possible D gene TRBD2, 6 bases. The V gene's germline CDR1 is SGHRS and CDR2 YFSETQ. V was pared by 4 bases and J by 3 bases, with 17 bases between. CDR3 length equals 15 residues.

This rearrangement joins TRBV7-9 to TRBJ2-5; 7 bases agree with TRBD2. The CDR3 spans 13 residues. V was pared by 2 bases and J by 13 bases, with 10 bases of the junction left unmatched. Germline lookup yields CDR1 SEHNR and CDR2 FQNEAQ (reference sequence). As DNA, the CDR3 is TGTGCCAGCAGCTTAAACTTTGGGGACTACGGGTACTTC. It specifies CASSLNFGDYGYF.

This clone was picked up one time. This chain joins TRBV5-8 and TRBJ2-3, with 11 positions matching TRBD2. The CDR3 contains 15 residues. With V trimmed by 4 bases and J by 4 bases, 5 bases remained unmatched. Germline assignment: CDR1 SGHTS and CDR2 YDEGEE. Here the CDR3 DNA reads TGTGCCAGCAGCGCCGGTAGCGGGGGGGCAGATACGCAGTATTTT. It yields the protein CASSAGSGGADTQYF.

This chain connects TRBV3-1 (or the pseudogene TRBV3-2) to TRBJ2-1; a weak D match, TRBD2 (7 bases). Germline V CDR1 and CDR2: LGHDT, YNNKEL (reference sequence). The CDR3 runs 15 residues. V was cut by 8 bases and J by 7 bases, with 21 bases left in between. The CDR3 here is CASLGGGSKLNEQFF. The CDR3 DNA sequence: TGTGCCAGCCTGGGGGGCGGGAGTAAGTTAAATGAGCAGTTCTTC.

The chain combines TRBV29-1 with TRBJ1-1; D is undetermined. CDR3 length equals 15 residues. Trimming left V 3 bases short and J 0 bases short, with 14 bases between. Germline V CDR1 and CDR2: SQVTM, ANQGSEA. CDR3 sequence reads: CSVDRGQTLNTEAFF. DNA of the CDR3: TGCAGCGTTGACCGAGGGCAGACGCTGAACACTGAAGCTTTCTTT.

In its sample, this clone was seen a few times. The chain carries TRBV7-9 and TRBJ1-2; 8 positions match TRBD1. After removal of 3 bases from V and 8 bases from J, the junction contained 8 bases not matched to a gene. This CDR3 spans 14 amino acids. The germline CDR1 and CDR2 sequences are SEHNR and FQNEAQ (reference sequence). CDR3 protein: CASSFSQGGLGYTF. DNA of the CDR3: TGTGCCAGCAGCTTTTCACAGGGGGGTTTGGGCTACACCTTC. Full variable domain (rest looked up from reference TRBV7-9 and TRBJ1-2): DTGVSQNPRHKITKRGQNVTFRCDPISEHNRLYWYRQTLGQGPEFLTYFQNEAQLEKSRLLSDRFSAERPKGSFSTLEIQRTEQGDSAMYLCASSFSQGGLGYTFGSGTRLTVV.

Worth noting for this clone: Within the sample, other DNA sequences also encode this same CDR3. The chain couples TRBV11-2 to TRBJ2-3; 7 positions match TRBD1. Germline CDR1 SGHAT, CDR2 FQNNGV. This CDR3 spans 14 amino acids. V shed 4 bases, J shed 1 base, and the junction held 2 bases outside the gene matches. This CDR3 reads CASSYTGGTDTQYF. DNA of the CDR3: TGTGCCAGCAGCTATACAGGGGGCACAGATACGCAGTATTTT.

The chain combines TRBV29-1 with TRBJ2-3, with a possible D match to TRBD2 (7 bases). The CDR3 has 15 amino acids. Trimming shortened V by 3 bases and J by 1 base, and 14 bases separated the two germline ends. Germline V gives CDR1 SQVTM, CDR2 ANQGSEA. The CDR3: CSVDRRGAGTDTQYF. The CDR3 nucleotides read TGCAGCGTTGATCGTCGGGGGGCTGGCACAGATACGCAGTATTTT.

The rearrangement uses TRBV28 and TRBJ2-5; 13 bases align to TRBD2. CDR3 length equals 23 residues. J lost 6 bases, V lost 3 bases, and 28 bases had no gene match. Germline assignment: CDR1 MDHEN and CDR2 SYDVKM. In DNA form, the CDR3 reads TGTGCCAGCAGTTTGTCCACCATGGGGAGGACTAGCGGGGGACGGGCCCCTATGAAGACCCAGTACTTC. Its protein product is CASSLSTMGRTSGGRAPMKTQYF.

The gene calls are TRBV7-2 and TRBJ1-2; 7 bases fit TRBD1. The CDR3 extends over 15 amino acids. Germline V lookup: CDR1 SGHTA, CDR2 FQGNSA. V shed 5 bases, J shed 0 bases, and the junction held 6 bases outside the gene matches. DNA for the CDR3: TGTGCCAGCAGCCCTCGGACAGGCCCTAACTATGGCTACACCTTC. As protein: CASSPRTGPNYGYTF.

CDR3 DNA: TGTGCCAGCAGCTTGGGCCTAGCGAGGAACACCGGGGAGCTGTTTTTT. Translated: CASSLGLARNTGELFF. The chain is built from TRBV5-4 and TRBJ2-2; D is possibly TRBD2 (6 bases). The V end lost 0 bases, the J end lost 1 base, and 10 bases lay between the germline ends. This CDR3 is built from 16 residues. The germline CDR1 and CDR2 sequences are SGHNT and YYREEE (reference sequence).

There are a few counts of this clone. The rearrangement links TRBV7-9 to TRBJ2-1, with 7 bases lining up with TRBD2. The germline V gene has CDR1 SEHNR and CDR2 FQNEAQ (reference sequence). The CDR3 contains 15 residues. Trimming removed 3 bases from V and 3 bases from J; junction bases left unmatched: 5. The CDR3 reads CASSLLAGVYNEQFF. The DNA for the CDR3 is TGTGCCAGCAGCTTGTTAGCGGGCGTCTACAATGAGCAGTTCTTC.

The V gene is TRBV29-1, the J gene TRBJ2-3; weak D call: TRBD2 (5 bases). The length of the CDR3 is 13 residues. Germline CDR1 and CDR2: SQVTM and ANQGSEA. The V and J ends lost 3 bases and 2 bases respectively, with 9 bases between them. For the CDR3, the DNA is TGCAGCGTTGATGGTGGACTCACAGATACGCAGTATTTT. Protein sequence: CSVDGGLTDTQYF.

The CDR3 DNA sequence: TGTGCCAGCAGTTCCCCCACCCCGCGGTACAATGAGCAGTTCTTC. This gives the protein CASSSPTPRYNEQFF. V and J are TRBV28 and TRBJ2-1, with no clear D. There are 15 residues in the CDR3. V lost 4 bases, J lost 4 bases, and 14 bases lay in between. Germline-derived CDR1 and CDR2 are MDHEN and SYDVKM.

This chain joins TRBV19 and TRBJ2-7; 8 bases fit TRBD2. This CDR3 is built from 13 residues. The germline V gene has CDR1 LNHDA and CDR2 SQIVND (reference sequence). Losses at the gene ends were 6 bases for V and 3 bases for J; bases not matched to a gene: 4. The CDR3 protein is CASRASGGYEQYF. The CDR3, as DNA: TGTGCCAGTAGAGCGAGCGGGGGCTACGAGCAGTACTTC.

The chain links TRBV6-1 to TRBJ2-4; 9 bases line up with TRBD2. V was pared by 3 bases and J by 6 bases, with 0 bases of the junction left unmatched. The germline CDR1 and CDR2 sequences are MNHNS and SASEGT. CDR3 size: 13 residues. CDR3 DNA: TGTGCCAGCAGTGAGACTAGCGGAAACATTCAGTACTTC. Translated: CASSETSGNIQYF.

The V and J genes are TRBV6-1 and TRBJ1-2; no reliable D call. This CDR3 has 12 amino acids. Looked up from germline, CDR1 is MNHNS and CDR2 is SASEGT. V lost 0 bases to trimming and J lost 7 bases, with 6 bases between them. The CDR3, as DNA: TGTGCCAGCAGTGAAGCGGCAGGTGGCTACACCTTC. Translated, it gives CASSEAAGGYTF.

The chain couples TRBV18 to TRBJ1-5; tentative D call: TRBD1 (5 bases). V shed 3 bases and J shed 7 bases, with 19 bases lying between them. Germline lookup yields CDR1 KGHSH and CDR2 LQKENI. The CDR3 totals 16 residues. The CDR3 reads CASSPAGFTSGQPQHF. DNA of the CDR3: TGTGCCAGCTCACCGGCAGGGTTTACTTCAGGCCAGCCCCAGCATTTT.

This chain uses TRBV3-1 (or the pseudogene TRBV3-2) with TRBJ1-5, with 8 bases fitting TRBD1. Germline V lookup: CDR1 LGHDT, CDR2 YNNKEL (reference sequence). J lost 7 bases, V lost 3 bases, and 5 bases had no gene match. The CDR3 is 14 amino acids. The CDR3, as DNA: TGTGCCAGCAGCCAGGGACAGGCCGGGCAGCCCCAGCATTTT. This translates into CASSQGQAGQPQHF.

This chain uses TRBV7-9 with TRBJ1-2; a possible D gene is TRBD1 (6 bases). The germline V gene encodes CDR1 SEHNR and CDR2 FQNEAQ (reference sequence). V lost 5 bases to trimming and J lost 7 bases, with 20 bases between them. The CDR3 is made up of 15 amino acids. The CDR3 loop reads CASSPEYRVLSGYTF. The CDR3, as DNA: TGTGCCAGCAGCCCAGAATACAGGGTCCTCAGTGGCTACACCTTC. Variable domain in full (rest from reference TRBV7-9 and TRBJ1-2): DTGVSQNPRHKITKRGQNVTFRCDPISEHNRLYWYRQTLGQGPEFLTYFQNEAQLEKSRLLSDRFSAERPKGSFSTLEIQRTEQGDSAMYLCASSPEYRVLSGYTFGSGTRLTVV.

The chain is built from TRBV3-1 (or the pseudogene TRBV3-2) and TRBJ2-1, with 10 bases that match TRBD2. The V gene's germline CDR1 is LGHDT and CDR2 YNNKEL (reference sequence). Unmatched junction bases numbered 5, after V lost 6 bases and J lost 0 bases. This CDR3 spans 16 amino acids. CDR3 sequence: CASSPSGRSSYNEQFF. For the CDR3, the DNA is TGTGCCAGCAGTCCTAGCGGGAGAAGCTCCTACAATGAGCAGTTCTTC.

As for this clone: The same CDR3 arises from other DNA sequences in this sample as well. The chain has TRBV5-1 and TRBJ1-1; 7 bases are shared with TRBD1. CDR3 length: 14 amino acids. With 0 bases clipped from V and 3 bases from J, the junction kept 2 bases outside the gene matches. Germline assignment: CDR1 SGHRS and CDR2 YFSETQ. CDR3 loop: CASSLVTGDTEAFF. CDR3 nucleotide sequence: TGCGCCAGCAGCTTGGTCACAGGGGACACTGAAGCTTTCTTT.

This clone was seen a handful of times. V usage is TRBV5-1 and J usage is TRBJ2-7, with D possibly being TRBD2 (7 bases). Trimming pared 1 base from V and 2 bases from J, leaving 13 bases between. The CDR3 is 15 residues long. Germline values: CDR1 SGHRS, CDR2 YFSETQ. The CDR3 region has the DNA TGCGCCAGCAGCTTGAGTAGGGGGGGAACCTACGAGCAGTACTTC. Translated: CASSLSRGGTYEQYF.

V is TRBV7-2 and J is TRBJ2-1; D remains unclear. V was clipped by 6 bases and J by 10 bases, with 7 bases between them. The CDR3 is 10 residues long. Germline assignment: CDR1 SGHTA and CDR2 FQGNSA. CDR3 in amino acids: CASSYREQFF. CDR3 nucleotide sequence: TGTGCCAGCAGTTACCGGGAGCAGTTCTTC.

The genes are TRBV10-3 and TRBJ1-1; perhaps TRBD1 as D (6 bases). The CDR3 has 14 amino acids. V lost 6 bases and J 3 bases, leaving 14 bases between the germline ends. Germline V gene sequence: CDR1 ENHRY, CDR2 SYGVKD. CDR3 bases: TGTGCCATCAGCTACCGTTCAGGGGACACTGAAGCTTTCTTT. It translates to CAISYRSGDTEAFF.

This chain connects TRBV7-9 to TRBJ2-7, with D possibly TRBD2 on 7 matching bases. Trimming removed 5 bases from V and 5 bases from J, with 13 bases in between. CDR1 SEHNR and CDR2 FQNEAQ come from the germline V gene (reference sequence). The CDR3 has 13 amino acids. CDR3 region: CASSQGGVNEQYF. The CDR3 bases are TGTGCCAGCAGCCAAGGGGGGGTCAACGAGCAGTACTTC.